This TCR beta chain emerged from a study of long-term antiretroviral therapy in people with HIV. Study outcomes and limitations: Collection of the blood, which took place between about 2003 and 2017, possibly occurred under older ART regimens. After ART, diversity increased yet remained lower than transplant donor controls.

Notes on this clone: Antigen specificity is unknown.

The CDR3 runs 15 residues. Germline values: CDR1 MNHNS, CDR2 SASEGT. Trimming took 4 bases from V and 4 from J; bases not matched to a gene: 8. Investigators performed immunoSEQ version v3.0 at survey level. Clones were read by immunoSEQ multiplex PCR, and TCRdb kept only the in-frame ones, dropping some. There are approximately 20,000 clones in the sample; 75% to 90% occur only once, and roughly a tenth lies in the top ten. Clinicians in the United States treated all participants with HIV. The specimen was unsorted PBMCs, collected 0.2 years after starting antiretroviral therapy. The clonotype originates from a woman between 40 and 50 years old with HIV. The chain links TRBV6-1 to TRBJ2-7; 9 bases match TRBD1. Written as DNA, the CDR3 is TGTGCCAGCAGTGGCCGGGACAGGGCCTCTTACGAGCAGTACTTC. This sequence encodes CASSGRDRASYEQYF.